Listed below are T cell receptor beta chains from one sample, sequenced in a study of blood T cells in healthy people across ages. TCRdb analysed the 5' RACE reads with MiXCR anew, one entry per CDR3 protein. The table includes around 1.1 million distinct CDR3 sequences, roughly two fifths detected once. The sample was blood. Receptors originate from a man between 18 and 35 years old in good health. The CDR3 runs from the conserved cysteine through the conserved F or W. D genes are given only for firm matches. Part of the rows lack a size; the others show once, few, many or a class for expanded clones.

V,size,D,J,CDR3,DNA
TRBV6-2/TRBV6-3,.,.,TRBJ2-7,CASSYSISRTEDYEQYF,TGTGCCAGCAGTTACTCGATATCCCGGACAGAGGACTACGAGCAGTACTTC
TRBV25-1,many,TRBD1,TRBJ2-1,CASSDRGRFNNEQFF,TGTGCCAGCAGTGACAGGGGGCGGTTTAACAATGAGCAGTTCTTC
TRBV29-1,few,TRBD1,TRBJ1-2,CSVGGTGWYYGYTF,TGCAGCGTTGGGGGGACAGGGTGGTACTATGGCTACACCTTC
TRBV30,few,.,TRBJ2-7,CAWSKSGYEQYF,TGTGCCTGGAGTAAGAGCGGCTACGAGCAGTACTTC
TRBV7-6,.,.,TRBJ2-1,CASSSGRDSYNEQFF,TGTGCCAGCAGTTCCGGACGGGATTCTTACAATGAGCAGTTCTTC
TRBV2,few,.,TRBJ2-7,CASSEGTRSYNEQYF,TGTGCCAGCAGTGAGGGGACACGCTCCTACAATGAGCAGTACTTC
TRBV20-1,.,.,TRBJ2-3,CSARPLNPSSTGTQYF,TGCAGTGCTAGACCCTTAAATCCCTCTAGCACAGGTACGCAGTATTTT
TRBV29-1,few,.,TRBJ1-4,CSVGPTGVDEKLFF,TGCAGCGTTGGCCCCACCGGGGTTGATGAAAAACTGTTTTTT
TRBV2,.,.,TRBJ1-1,CASSDQGPTEAFF,TGTGCCAGCAGTGATCAGGGGCCCACTGAAGCTTTCTTT
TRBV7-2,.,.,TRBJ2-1,CANSGGTSYNEQFF,TGTGCCAACTCGGGCGGGACTTCCTACAATGAGCAGTTCTTC
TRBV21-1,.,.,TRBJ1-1,CASSVAGGLSMNTEAFF,TGTGCCAGCAGCGTGGCCGGGGGACTCTCAATGAACACTGAAGCTTTCTTT
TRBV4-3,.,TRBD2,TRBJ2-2,CASSQGLAGVANTGELFF,TGCGCCAGCAGCCAAGGACTAGCCGGGGTAGCGAACACCGGGGAGCTGTTTTTT
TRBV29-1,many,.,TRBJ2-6,CSVSHRAGANVLTF,TGCAGCGTTTCACACAGGGCTGGGGCCAACGTCCTGACTTTC
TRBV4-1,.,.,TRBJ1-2,CASSQGAREFRYGYTF,TGCGCCAGCAGCCAAGGAGCCAGGGAGTTCCGCTATGGCTACACCTTC
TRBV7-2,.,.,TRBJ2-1,CASSLNGEEAYNEQFF,TGTGCCAGCAGCTTAAATGGGGAGGAAGCGTACAATGAGCAGTTCTTC
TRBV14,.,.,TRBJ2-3,CASSQANSVSTDTQYF,TGTGCCAGCAGCCAAGCGAACAGCGTGAGCACAGATACGCAGTATTTT
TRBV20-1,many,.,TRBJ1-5,CSVGGLSNQPQHF,TGCAGTGTGGGCGGGTTGAGCAATCAGCCCCAGCATTTT
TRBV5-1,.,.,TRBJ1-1,CASSRDGDTEAFF,TGCGCCAGCAGCAGGGACGGAGACACTGAAGCTTTCTTT
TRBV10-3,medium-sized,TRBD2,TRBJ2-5,CAISDNRDYHPEETQYF,TGTGCCATCAGTGACAACCGGGACTACCATCCCGAAGAGACCCAGTACTTC
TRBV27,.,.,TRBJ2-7,CASSPIGQPYEQYF,TGTGCCAGCAGTCCAATCGGACAGCCCTACGAGCAGTACTTC
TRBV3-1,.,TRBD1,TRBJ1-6,CASSRTGSNSPPHF,TGTGCCAGCAGCCGGACAGGGAGCAATTCACCCCCCCACTTT
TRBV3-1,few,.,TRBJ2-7,CASSQVSQFSPSYEQYF,TGTGCCAGCAGCCAAGTAAGTCAGTTCAGTCCATCCTACGAGCAGTACTTC
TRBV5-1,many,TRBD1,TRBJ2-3,CASSLRQGGTDTQYF,TGTGCCAGCAGCTTGCGACAGGGAGGCACAGATACGCAGTATTTT
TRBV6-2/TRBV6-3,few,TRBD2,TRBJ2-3,CASRTSAILGTSTDTQYF,TGTGCCAGCAGGACTAGCGCAATTCTGGGGACTAGCACAGATACGCAGTATTTT
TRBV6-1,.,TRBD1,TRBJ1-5,CASRSPGQGEGLYSNQPQHF,TGTGCCAGCAGATCACCGGGACAGGGAGAGGGGCTCTATAGCAATCAGCCCCAGCATTTT
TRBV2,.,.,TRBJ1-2,CASTREGIGGYTF,TGTGCCAGCACTCGGGAGGGGATTGGCGGCTACACCTTC
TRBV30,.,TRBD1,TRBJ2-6,CAWNRLGTAGANVLTF,TGTGCCTGGAACCGTCTGGGGACAGCTGGGGCCAACGTCCTGACTTTC
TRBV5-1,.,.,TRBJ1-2,CASSLESGGYTF,TGCGCCAGCAGCTTGGAGTCGGGGGGCTACACCTTC
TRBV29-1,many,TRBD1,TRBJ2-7,CSVKFLGQESSYEQYF,TGCAGCGTTAAATTTCTGGGACAGGAAAGCTCCTACGAGCAGTACTTC
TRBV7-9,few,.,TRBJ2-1,CASSSITGAGEQFF,TGTGCCAGCAGCTCGATTACAGGTGCTGGGGAGCAGTTCTTC
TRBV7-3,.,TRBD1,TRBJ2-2,CASSLAGQGVTGELFF,TGTGCCAGCAGCTTAGCGGGACAGGGGGTAACCGGGGAGCTGTTTTTT
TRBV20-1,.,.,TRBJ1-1,CSAYPGPGTEAFF,TGCAGTGCTTACCCGGGGCCCGGGACTGAAGCTTTCTTT